The 32 T cell receptor beta chains given below trace back to one sample, sequenced in a study of shared clonotypes between healthy human individuals. Generated by immunoSEQ multiplex PCR, the TCRdb table keeps only in-frame clones and is missing some. Of more than 2,000,000 clones detected, 85% to 95% appear once; the ten largest clones hold around 0.4%. Source material: naive CD4+ T cells from PBMCs. Subset meaning: CD45RA+ positively selected. These receptors originate from a man between 18 and 29 years old in good health. Some clones in this sample may be carry-over from other donors' samples.

The sample holds a few counts of this clone. The DNA for the CDR3 is TGTGCCAGCAGTTACCCGGAGGGTACCGGGGAGCTGTTTTTT. Amino acids: CASSYPEGTGELFF. V is TRBV6-6 and J is TRBJ2-2; perhaps TRBD2 as D (6 bases). The CDR3 has 14 amino acids. Trimming stripped 2 bases from V and 5 bases from J, with 9 bases between. Germline values: CDR1 MNHNY, CDR2 SVGAGI (reference sequence).

The chain combines TRBV7-3 with TRBJ2-1; D is unclear. The ends were cut back, 1 base at V and 8 bases at J, with 12 bases in the middle. This CDR3 comprises 14 residues. Germline V gene data show CDR1 as SGHTA and CDR2 as FQGTGA. CDR3 nucleotides: TGTGCCAGCAGCTTAAGGGCAATTGGGTATGAGCAGTTCTTC. It translates to CASSLRAIGYEQFF.

This clone showed up just a few times. V gene TRBV7-2 combines with J gene TRBJ1-5, with D tentatively TRBD1 (6 bases). The CDR3 sequence is 16 residues long. Germline loops: CDR1 SGHTA, CDR2 FQGNSA. Trimming stripped 1 base from V and 7 bases from J, with 17 bases between. Written as DNA, the CDR3 is TGTGCCAGCAGCTTAGTTCAGGGGCTTCCTGGGCAGCCCCAGCATTTT. It is translated as CASSLVQGLPGQPQHF.

The rearrangement links TRBV7-3 to TRBJ2-1, with 10 nucleotides matching TRBD1. Germline V gene data show CDR1 as SGHTA and CDR2 as FQGTGA. The CDR3 is 15 residues long. The V and J ends lost 7 bases and 3 bases, in that order; junction bases with no gene match: 6. Written as DNA, the CDR3 is TGTGCCAGCAACCCGACAGGGGGCAACTACAATGAGCAGTTCTTC. Encoded protein: CASNPTGGNYNEQFF. Filled out from reference TRBV7-3 and TRBJ2-1, the complete variable domain reads GAGVSQTPSNKVTEKGKYVELRCDPISGHTALYWYRQSLGQGPEFLIYFQGTGAADDSGLPNDRFFAVRPEGSVSTLKIQRTERGDSAVYLCASNPTGGNYNEQFFGPGTRLTVL.

The chain employs TRBV5-4 and TRBJ2-6; tentative D call: TRBD2 (6 bases). Trimming shortened V by 4 bases and J by 2 bases, and 10 bases separated the two germline ends. This CDR3 has 15 residues. CDR1 SGHNT and CDR2 YYREEE come from the germline V gene (reference sequence). The CDR3 spells CASSRPGAGANVLTF. DNA of the CDR3: TGTGCCAGCAGCCGCCCGGGGGCTGGGGCCAACGTCCTGACTTTC.

The chain is built from TRBV13 and TRBJ1-3; D is ambiguous. V was pared by 5 bases and J by 2 bases, with 19 bases between. The CDR3 totals 17 residues. The germline V gene has CDR1 PRHDT and CDR2 FYEKMQ (reference sequence). DNA for the CDR3: TGTGCCAGCAGCCCCCCCCAGAACGACCAACCTGGAAACACCATATATTTT. It encodes CASSPPQNDQPGNTIYF.

This chain joins TRBV4-1 and TRBJ1-2; 11 positions agree with TRBD1. V dropped 3 bases and J dropped 4; count of bases not matched to a gene: 7. The length of the CDR3 is 16 residues. Germline lookup yields CDR1 MGHRA and CDR2 YSYEKL. The CDR3 DNA follows: TGCGCCAGCAGCCACCCTGGACAGGGGGCAGGCTATGGCTACACCTTC. It specifies CASSHPGQGAGYGYTF.

The chain combines TRBV11-2 with TRBJ2-7; 7 positions match TRBD1. This CDR3 spans 16 amino acids. Germline V lookup: CDR1 SGHAT, CDR2 FQNNGV. The V gene end was trimmed by 5 bases and the J gene end by 2 bases; junction bases not matched to a gene: 12. The CDR3 protein is CASSRNSGQITYEQYF. CDR3 DNA: TGTGCCAGCAGCAGAAATTCGGGACAGATCACCTACGAGCAGTACTTC.

Concerning this clone itself: This sample includes further DNA sequences coding for the same CDR3. This rearrangement joins TRBV19 to TRBJ2-2; perhaps TRBD2 as D (6 bases). The CDR3 is made up of 15 amino acids. Germline V gives CDR1 LNHDA, CDR2 SQIVND (reference sequence). Trimming removed 3 bases from V and 0 bases from J, with 8 bases in between. The CDR3 DNA sequence: TGTGCCAGTAGTATCGGCGGGGCGAACACCGGGGAGCTGTTTTTT. Translated: CASSIGGANTGELFF. Supplemented by reference TRBV19 and TRBJ2-2, the full variable domain reads DGGITQSPKYLFRKEGQNVTLSCEQNLNHDAMYWYRQDPGQGLRLIYYSQIVNDFQKGDIAEGYSVSREKKESFPLTVTSAQKNPTAFYLCASSIGGANTGELFFGEGSRLTVL.

The chain employs TRBV6-6 and TRBJ2-7, with a tentative D call TRBD2 (6 bases). CDR1 and CDR2 from the germline V gene are MNHNY and SVGAGI (reference sequence). The germline V and J ends were trimmed by 0 bases and 4 bases, with 13 bases remaining between them. This CDR3 is 15 amino acids long. The CDR3: CASSYSGGIQYEQYF. CDR3 bases: TGTGCCAGCAGTTACTCGGGCGGGATTCAATACGAGCAGTACTTC.

This clone was observed a handful of times. The genes are TRBV19 and TRBJ1-1; possible D gene TRBD1, 6 bases. The CDR3 consists of 13 residues. Germline V gives CDR1 LNHDA, CDR2 SQIVND (reference sequence). V shed 6 bases and J shed 8 bases, with 16 bases lying between them. DNA of the CDR3: TGTGCCAGTAGACAAATGGACAGCGTAGAAGCTTTCTTT. Protein product: CASRQMDSVEAFF.

This chain uses TRBV7-8 with TRBJ2-7; TRBD1 matches 8 bases. J was trimmed by 5 bases and V by 7 bases; bases with no gene match: 10. The length of the CDR3 is 14 residues. Per the germline V gene, CDR1 is SGHVS and CDR2 is FQNEAQ. CDR3 bases: TGTGCCAGCAACCGTCAGGGGGCCGTCGACGAGCAGTACTTC. It specifies CASNRQGAVDEQYF.

This clone has just one count. The chain links TRBV6-5 to TRBJ2-5, with TRBD2 matching over 11 bases. Per the germline V gene, CDR1 is MNHEY and CDR2 is SVGAGI. V lost 2 bases and J lost 4; bases outside the gene matches: 6. This CDR3 has 16 amino acids. CDR3 DNA: TGTGCCAGCAGTTACGGCTTAGCGGGAGGGGGAGAGACCCAGTACTTC. Translated: CASSYGLAGGGETQYF.

This chain uses TRBV28 with TRBJ2-1, with 14 bases identical to TRBD2. Germline V gene lookup returns CDR1 MDHEN and CDR2 SYDVKM. V lost 5 bases and J lost 7; bases outside the gene matches: 4. This CDR3 region has 15 residues. The CDR3 here is CASSPGLAGGNEQFF. In DNA, the CDR3 is TGTGCCAGCAGTCCAGGACTAGCGGGAGGTAATGAGCAGTTCTTC.

The chain carries TRBV10-3 and TRBJ2-1; D is perhaps TRBD2 (6 bases). V was clipped by 6 bases and J by 3 bases, with 6 bases between them. Germline lookup yields CDR1 ENHRY and CDR2 SYGVKD. The length of the CDR3 is 12 residues. CDR3 DNA: TGTGCCATCAGGCGGGACTACAATGAGCAGTTCTTC. Its protein is CAIRRDYNEQFF.

About this clone itself: In the same sample, other DNA sequences code for this CDR3. The rearrangement uses TRBV7-9 and TRBJ1-3; D not certain. The CDR3 runs 12 residues. V lost 5 bases, J lost 4 bases, and 6 bases lay in between. Germline CDR1 and CDR2: SEHNR and FQNEAQ (reference sequence). CDR3 sequence: CASSPSGNTIYF. The CDR3 DNA is TGTGCCAGCAGCCCCTCGGGAAACACCATATATTTT.

The chain employs TRBV4-1 and TRBJ2-2; D is uncertain. The CDR3 sequence is 16 residues long. Germline CDR1 reads MGHRA; CDR2 reads YSYEKL. V was trimmed by 1 base and J by 2 bases, leaving 11 bases between them. In DNA form, the CDR3 reads TGCGCCAGCAGCCAAGTCCGCAGCATTAACACCGGGGAGCTGTTTTTT. As protein: CASSQVRSINTGELFF.

The gene calls are TRBV11-2 and TRBJ2-5, with 8 bases fitting TRBD1. V dropped 5 bases and J dropped 12; count of bases not matched to a gene: 8. Looked up from germline, CDR1 is SGHAT and CDR2 is FQNNGV. The CDR3 is made up of 12 amino acids. The CDR3 protein is CASSNTAGQEYF. In nucleotides, the CDR3 is TGTGCCAGCAGCAATACGGCGGGACAGGAGTACTTC.

The chain recombines TRBV5-4 with TRBJ2-5; a weak D match, TRBD2 (5 bases). This CDR3 is 15 amino acids long. V was cut by 3 bases and J by 3 bases, with 15 bases left in between. Germline V CDR1 and CDR2: SGHNT, YYREEE (reference sequence). CDR3 DNA sequence: TGTGCCAGCAGCTCAAGCGAGGGCAGCAAAGAGACCCAGTACTTC. Its translation is CASSSSEGSKETQYF.

This rearrangement joins TRBV27 to TRBJ2-1; D tentatively fits TRBD1 or TRBD2 (5 bases each). Trimming removed 6 bases from V and 9 bases from J, with 30 bases in between. The CDR3 extends over 18 amino acids. Germline V gene lookup returns CDR1 MNHEY and CDR2 SMNVEV (reference sequence). The chain's CDR3 is CASSRSLVGQGRGVEQFF. The CDR3 coding sequence is TGTGCCAGCAGCAGAAGCCTTGTTGGGCAGGGAAGGGGAGTTGAGCAGTTCTTC.

This chain uses TRBV5-1 with TRBJ2-7, with TRBD2 matching over 9 bases. The junction had 9 bases not matched to a gene; V was cut back by 0 bases and J by 5 bases. The CDR3 spans 16 residues. Germline loops: CDR1 SGHRS, CDR2 YFSETQ. The CDR3 spells CASSLVGPSGEDEQYF. As DNA, the CDR3 is TGCGCCAGCAGCTTGGTAGGGCCTAGCGGGGAGGACGAGCAGTACTTC.

The chain's CDR3 is CASASGTSTDTQYF. The CDR3 region has the DNA TGTGCCTCTGCTAGCGGAACTAGCACAGATACGCAGTATTTT. The gene calls are TRBV11-2 and TRBJ2-3; TRBD2 agrees at 7 bases. There are 14 residues in the CDR3. Unmatched junction bases numbered 8, after V lost 11 bases and J lost 0 bases. Germline V gene sequence: CDR1 SGHAT, CDR2 FQNNGV.

This clone was counted a single time. The DNA for the CDR3 is TGTGCCAGCAGCGGTCGCCCGGGACAGCCGACGTCCCAGTACTTC. Amino acids: CASSGRPGQPTSQYF. The rearrangement links TRBV9 to TRBJ2-5; TRBD1 matches at 7 bases. In germline, CDR1 is SGDLS, CDR2 YYNGEE. J was trimmed by 9 bases and V by 3 bases; bases with no gene match: 14. The CDR3 has 15 residues.

The chain uses TRBV14 and TRBJ2-7; tentatively, D is TRBD1 (6 bases). CDR1 and CDR2 from the germline V gene are SGHDN and FVKESK. Trimming pared 0 bases from V and 4 bases from J, leaving 16 bases between. The CDR3 is made up of 16 amino acids. The CDR3 DNA sequence: TGTGCCAGCAGCCAAGATAGGGCCAGGGGTGTGTACGAGCAGTACTTC. The encoded protein is CASSQDRARGVYEQYF.

The rearrangement links TRBV7-6 to TRBJ2-7, with 7 bases lining up with TRBD1. The V gene's germline CDR1 is SGHVS and CDR2 FNYEAQ. CDR3 length: 16 amino acids. Trimming cost V 1 base and J 3 bases; bases outside gene matches: 9. This CDR3 reads CASSLGPPGGSYEQYF. The CDR3 coding sequence is TGTGCCAGCAGCTTAGGACCTCCAGGGGGAAGCTACGAGCAGTACTTC.

Turning to this clone: Other DNA sequences in the sample encode the same CDR3. This chain links TRBV5-1 with TRBJ2-1; D might be TRBD1 or TRBD2, each matching 5 bases. The CDR3 totals 14 residues. Trimming left V 4 bases short and J 4 bases short, with 12 bases between. Per germline, CDR1 SGHRS and CDR2 YFSETQ. The CDR3 coding sequence is TGCGCCAGCAGCCCTCAGGGACCTTACAATGAGCAGTTCTTC. Amino acid sequence: CASSPQGPYNEQFF.

The sample holds one count of this clone. The chain couples TRBV11-3 to TRBJ2-7; D uncertain. The CDR3 is 16 amino acids. V shed 4 bases and J shed 1 base, with 17 bases lying between them. Germline CDR1 and CDR2: SGHNT and YENEEA. The CDR3 protein is CASSSLGRIKSYEQYF. The CDR3 region has the DNA TGTGCCAGCAGCTCCCTCGGCAGGATTAAATCCTACGAGCAGTACTTC.

The V call is TRBV28, the J call TRBJ2-1, with TRBD2 identical over 11 bases. This CDR3 region has 14 residues. Germline V gene data show CDR1 as MDHEN and CDR2 as SYDVKM. V shed 7 bases, J shed 5 bases, and the junction held 4 bases outside the gene matches. The CDR3 sequence: CASTILAGDNEQFF. CDR3 DNA: TGTGCCAGCACCATACTAGCGGGAGACAATGAGCAGTTCTTC.

V usage is TRBV4-1 and J usage is TRBJ2-1; unclear D gene. Germline V gene lookup returns CDR1 MGHRA and CDR2 YSYEKL. There are 14 residues in the CDR3. V shed 1 base and J shed 8 bases, with 12 bases lying between them. This chain's CDR3 is CASSQASKGYEQFF. DNA of the CDR3: TGCGCCAGCAGCCAAGCTTCTAAAGGATATGAGCAGTTCTTC.

The J gene is TRBJ2-7, the V gene TRBV5-5; possible D gene TRBD2, 6 bases. With 2 bases removed from V and 6 bases from J, the gap between germline ends came to 18 bases. The CDR3 consists of 15 residues. Germline V gene sequence: CDR1 SGHKS, CDR2 YYEKEE (reference sequence). The CDR3 protein is CASSFLGGRWAEQYF. The CDR3 DNA sequence: TGTGCCAGCAGCTTTCTTGGAGGGAGATGGGCCGAGCAGTACTTC.

The chain joins TRBV28 to TRBJ2-7; 8 bases line up with TRBD1. The V and J ends lost 8 bases and 6 bases, in that order; junction bases with no gene match: 9. The CDR3 spans 13 residues. Germline loops: CDR1 MDHEN, CDR2 SYDVKM. The CDR3, as DNA: TGTGCCAGCTCCGCCGGGACAGGTCGCGAGCAGTACTTC. Protein product: CASSAGTGREQYF.

V usage is TRBV5-1 and J usage is TRBJ2-1; 11 bases agree with TRBD2. This CDR3 comprises 15 residues. From germline, CDR1 is SGHRS and CDR2 YFSETQ. J was trimmed by 8 bases and V by 2 bases; bases with no gene match: 6. The CDR3 sequence: CASSLLAGARDEQFF. Written as DNA, the CDR3 is TGCGCCAGCAGCTTACTAGCGGGAGCACGGGATGAGCAGTTCTTC.